The text below deals with one T cell receptor beta chain. It may be a read error: a sequence one base away is much more abundant. This specimen belongs to a study of identical twins. The germline V and J ends were trimmed by 5 bases and 6 bases, with 8 bases remaining between them. CDR3 size: 12 residues. TCRdb analysed the 5' RACE reads with MiXCR anew, one entry per CDR3 protein. The sample lists around 340,000 distinct CDR3 sequences, more than 9% seen once, with more than 6% in the top ten. This same sample was also part of a study on yellow fever vaccine responses in identical twins.

The V call is TRBV12-3 or TRBV12-4, the J call TRBJ2-1; D is unclear. Sequencing input: CD8+ T cells sorted from blood. This sequence was found in a woman aged 18-29 years in good health. CDR3 in amino acids: CASSGIRNEQFF. CDR3 nucleotides: TGTGCCAGCAGTGGGATCCGCAATGAGCAGTTCTTC.